Here is one T cell receptor (beta chain) with its context. Its target is not known. The data were taken from a study of shared clonotypes between healthy human individuals. Naive CD8 cells were CD45RO-negative, positively selected for CCR7, excluding terminally differentiated effector memory CD45RA+ cells. CDR1 and CDR2 (germline): SGHNT, YENEEA. With V trimmed by 5 bases and J by 9 bases, 4 bases remained unmatched. The CDR3 is 12 residues long. Study findings and constraints: Clonotype sharing among the donors was expected to vary with sequencing depth. In several donors, around 4.8% of naive CD4 clonotypes appeared in common.

At a deep level, the assay was run. The method was immunoSEQ multiplex PCR; TCRdb's version includes in-frame clones alone and lacks a portion of them. The sample lists approximately 2,200,000 clones, about 93% seen once, with roughly 1.7% in the top ten. This clonotype was sampled from a man between 18 and 35 years old in good health. Some clones in this sample may be carry-over from other donors' samples. The chain employs TRBV11-3 and TRBJ1-1; 9 bases are shared with TRBD1. Material for sequencing was naive CD8+ T cells from PBMCs. The DNA for the CDR3 is TGTGCCAGCAGCACCGGGACAGGGAAAGCTTTCTTT. Protein sequence: CASSTGTGKAFF.